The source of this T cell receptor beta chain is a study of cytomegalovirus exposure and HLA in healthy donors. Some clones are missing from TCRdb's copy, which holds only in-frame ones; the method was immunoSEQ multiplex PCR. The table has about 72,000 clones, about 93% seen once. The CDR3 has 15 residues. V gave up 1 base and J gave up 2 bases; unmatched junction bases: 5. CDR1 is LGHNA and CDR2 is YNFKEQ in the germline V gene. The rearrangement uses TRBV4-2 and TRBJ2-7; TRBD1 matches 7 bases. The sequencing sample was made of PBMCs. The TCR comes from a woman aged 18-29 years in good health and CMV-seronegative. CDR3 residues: CASSQVRGLTYEQYF. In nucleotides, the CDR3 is TGTGCCAGCAGCCAAGTAAGGGGGCTCACCTACGAGCAGTACTTC.